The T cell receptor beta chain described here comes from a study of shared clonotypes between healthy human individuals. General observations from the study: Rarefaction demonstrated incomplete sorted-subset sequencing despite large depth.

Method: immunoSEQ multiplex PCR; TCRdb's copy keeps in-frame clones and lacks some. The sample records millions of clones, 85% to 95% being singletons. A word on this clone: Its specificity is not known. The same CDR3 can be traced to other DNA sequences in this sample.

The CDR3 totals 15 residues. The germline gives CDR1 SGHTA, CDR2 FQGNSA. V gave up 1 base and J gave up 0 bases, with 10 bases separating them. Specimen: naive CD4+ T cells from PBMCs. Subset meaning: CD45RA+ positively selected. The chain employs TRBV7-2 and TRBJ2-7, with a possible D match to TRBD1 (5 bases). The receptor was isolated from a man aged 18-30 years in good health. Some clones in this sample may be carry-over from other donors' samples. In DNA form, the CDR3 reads TGTGCCAGCAGCTTAGGAAGGGGCCTCTCCTACGAGCAGTACTTC. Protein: CASSLGRGLSYEQYF.